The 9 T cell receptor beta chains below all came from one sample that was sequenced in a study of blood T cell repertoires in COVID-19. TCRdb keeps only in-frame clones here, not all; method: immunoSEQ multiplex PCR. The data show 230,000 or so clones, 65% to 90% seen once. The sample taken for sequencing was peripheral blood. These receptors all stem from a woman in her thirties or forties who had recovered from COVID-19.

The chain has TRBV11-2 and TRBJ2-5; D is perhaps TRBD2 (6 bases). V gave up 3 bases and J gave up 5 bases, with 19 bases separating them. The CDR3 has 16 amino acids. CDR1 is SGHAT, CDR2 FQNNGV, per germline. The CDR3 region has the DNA TGTGCCAGCAGCTTTCCGGGGGTTGGGGACTCGGAGACCCAGTACTTC. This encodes CASSFPGVGDSETQYF.

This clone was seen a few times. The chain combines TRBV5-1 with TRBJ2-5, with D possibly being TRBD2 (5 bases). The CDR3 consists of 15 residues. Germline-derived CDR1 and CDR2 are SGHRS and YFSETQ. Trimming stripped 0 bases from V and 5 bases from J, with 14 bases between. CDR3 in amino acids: CASSLVGSDQETQYF. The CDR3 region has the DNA TGCGCCAGCAGCTTGGTAGGTAGCGATCAGGAGACCCAGTACTTC.

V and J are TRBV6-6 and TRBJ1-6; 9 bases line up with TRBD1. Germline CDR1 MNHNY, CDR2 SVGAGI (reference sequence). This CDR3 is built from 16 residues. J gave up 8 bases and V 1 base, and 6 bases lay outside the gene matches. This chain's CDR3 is CASSYYHRDRDSPLHF. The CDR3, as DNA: TGTGCCAGCAGTTACTACCACCGGGACAGGGATTCACCCCTCCACTTT.

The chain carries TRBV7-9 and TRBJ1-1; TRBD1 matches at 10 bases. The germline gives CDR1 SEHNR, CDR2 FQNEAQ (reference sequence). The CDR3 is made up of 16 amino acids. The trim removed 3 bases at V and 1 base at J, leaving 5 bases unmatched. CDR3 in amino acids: CASSLYGTGENTEAFF. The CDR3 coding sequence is TGTGCCAGCAGCTTGTACGGGACAGGGGAGAACACTGAAGCTTTCTTT.

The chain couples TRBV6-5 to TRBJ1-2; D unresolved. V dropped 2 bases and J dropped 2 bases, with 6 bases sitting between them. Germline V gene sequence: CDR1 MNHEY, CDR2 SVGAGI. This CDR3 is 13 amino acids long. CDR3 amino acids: CASSYGQNYGYTF. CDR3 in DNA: TGTGCCAGCAGTTACGGCCAGAACTATGGCTACACCTTC.

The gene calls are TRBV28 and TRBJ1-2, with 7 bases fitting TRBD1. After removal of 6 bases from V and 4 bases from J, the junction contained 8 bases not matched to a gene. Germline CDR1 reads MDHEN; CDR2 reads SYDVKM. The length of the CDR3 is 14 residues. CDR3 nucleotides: TGTGCCAGCAGCCCTGGGACAGCGAGCTATGGCTACACCTTC. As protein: CASSPGTASYGYTF.

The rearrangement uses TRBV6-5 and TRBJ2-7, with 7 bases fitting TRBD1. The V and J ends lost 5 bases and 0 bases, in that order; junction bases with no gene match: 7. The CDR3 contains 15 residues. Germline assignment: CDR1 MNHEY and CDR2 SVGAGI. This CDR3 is CASSPTGSSSYEQYF. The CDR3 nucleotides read TGTGCCAGCAGTCCGACAGGGTCTAGCTCCTACGAGCAGTACTTC.

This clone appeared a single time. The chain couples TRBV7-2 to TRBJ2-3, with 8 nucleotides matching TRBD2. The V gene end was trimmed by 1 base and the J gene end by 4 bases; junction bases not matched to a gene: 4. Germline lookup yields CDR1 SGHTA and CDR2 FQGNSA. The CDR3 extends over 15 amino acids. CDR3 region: CASSLGGGQADTQYF. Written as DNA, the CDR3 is TGTGCCAGCAGCTTAGGCGGGGGGCAGGCAGATACGCAGTATTTT.

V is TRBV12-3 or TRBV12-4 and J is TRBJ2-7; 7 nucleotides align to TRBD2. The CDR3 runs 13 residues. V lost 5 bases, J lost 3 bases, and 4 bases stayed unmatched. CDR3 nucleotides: TGTGCCAGCAGTGCGGGGGAGATCTACGAGCAGTACTTC. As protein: CASSAGEIYEQYF.